This T cell receptor (beta chain) originates from a study of CD8+ T cells in alopecia areata. Following extraction, RNA underwent reverse transcription to cDNA, which served as the sequencing template. Generated by immunoSEQ multiplex PCR, the TCRdb table keeps only in-frame clones and is missing some. Found here are some 150,000 clones, around half of them singletons; the top ten hold roughly 15%. V dropped 0 bases and J dropped 5 bases, with 6 bases sitting between them. This CDR3 is 12 amino acids long. The V gene's germline CDR1 is SGHNT and CDR2 YYREEE (reference sequence). Overall study results and limits: There were many expanded lesional clones persisting in scalp and blood during tofacitinib.

Concerning this clone: Its specificity is not known.

The treatment: oral pan-JAK inhibitor, 5-10 mg twice daily. The input for sequencing was CD8+ T cells sorted from blood, taken at week 4, from a patient treated with tofacitinib. The sequence was obtained from a human donor with alopecia areata. The chain has TRBV5-4 and TRBJ2-7; D is ambiguous. CDR3 in amino acids: CASSLEANEQYF. In DNA, the CDR3 is TGTGCCAGCAGCTTGGAGGCGAACGAGCAGTACTTC.